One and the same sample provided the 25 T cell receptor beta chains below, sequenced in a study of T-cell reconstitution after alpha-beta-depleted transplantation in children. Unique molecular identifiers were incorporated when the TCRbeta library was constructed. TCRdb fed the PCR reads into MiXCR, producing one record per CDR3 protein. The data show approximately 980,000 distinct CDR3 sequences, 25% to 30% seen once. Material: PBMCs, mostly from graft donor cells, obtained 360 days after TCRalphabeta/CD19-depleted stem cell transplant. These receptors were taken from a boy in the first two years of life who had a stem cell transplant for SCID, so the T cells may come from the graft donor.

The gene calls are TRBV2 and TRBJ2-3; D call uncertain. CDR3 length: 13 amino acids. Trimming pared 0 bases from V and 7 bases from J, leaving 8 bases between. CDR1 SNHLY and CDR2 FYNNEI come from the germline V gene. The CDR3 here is CASSEAYFHTQYF. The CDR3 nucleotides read TGTGCCAGCAGTGAAGCGTATTTTCATACGCAGTATTTT.

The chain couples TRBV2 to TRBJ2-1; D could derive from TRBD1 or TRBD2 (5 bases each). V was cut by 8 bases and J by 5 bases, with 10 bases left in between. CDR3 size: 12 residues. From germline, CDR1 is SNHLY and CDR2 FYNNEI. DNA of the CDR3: TGTGCCAGCTATGGGACGGACAATGAGCAGTTCTTC. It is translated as CASYGTDNEQFF.

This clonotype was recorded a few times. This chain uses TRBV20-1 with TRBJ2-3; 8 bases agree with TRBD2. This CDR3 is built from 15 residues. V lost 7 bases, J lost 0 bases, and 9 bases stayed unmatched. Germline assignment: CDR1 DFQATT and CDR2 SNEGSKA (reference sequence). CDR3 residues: CSVDTAGDSTDTQYF. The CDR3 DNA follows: TGCAGTGTCGACACAGCGGGGGATAGCACAGATACGCAGTATTTT.

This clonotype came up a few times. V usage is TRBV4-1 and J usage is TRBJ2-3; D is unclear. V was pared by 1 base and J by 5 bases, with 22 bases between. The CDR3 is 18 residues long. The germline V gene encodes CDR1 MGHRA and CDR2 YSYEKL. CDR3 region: CASSQGYPRAGQVDTQYF. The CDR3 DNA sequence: TGCGCCAGCAGCCAAGGGTACCCACGGGCAGGTCAAGTAGATACGCAGTATTTT.

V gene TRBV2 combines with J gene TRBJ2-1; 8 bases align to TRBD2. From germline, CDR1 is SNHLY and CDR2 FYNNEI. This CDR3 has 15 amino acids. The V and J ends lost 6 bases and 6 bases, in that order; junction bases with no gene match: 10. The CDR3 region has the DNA TGTGCCAGCAGGGGGATAGAGCGGGGGAGCAATGAGCAGTTCTTC. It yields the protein CASRGIERGSNEQFF.

The CDR3 reads CSARHDRRNTIYF. In nucleotides, the CDR3 is TGCAGTGCTAGGCATGACAGGAGAAACACCATATATTTT. The chain links TRBV20-1 to TRBJ1-3; possible D gene TRBD1, 6 bases. V shed 3 bases and J shed 5 bases, with 11 bases lying between them. This CDR3 contains 13 residues. The germline V gene has CDR1 DFQATT and CDR2 SNEGSKA (reference sequence).

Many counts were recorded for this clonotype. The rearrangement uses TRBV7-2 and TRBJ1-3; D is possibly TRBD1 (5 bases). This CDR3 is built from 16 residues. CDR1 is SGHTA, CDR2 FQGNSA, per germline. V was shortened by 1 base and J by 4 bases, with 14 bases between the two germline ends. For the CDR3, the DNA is TGTGCCAGCAGCTTAGTACCGGGGGTTGGCGGAAACACCATATATTTT. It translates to CASSLVPGVGGNTIYF.

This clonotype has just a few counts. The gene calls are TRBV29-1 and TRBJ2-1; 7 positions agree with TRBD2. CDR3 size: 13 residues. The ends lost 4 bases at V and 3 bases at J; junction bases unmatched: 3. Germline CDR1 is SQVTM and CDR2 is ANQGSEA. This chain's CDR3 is CSVAGRYYNEQFF. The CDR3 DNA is TGCAGCGTTGCCGGGAGGTACTACAATGAGCAGTTCTTC.

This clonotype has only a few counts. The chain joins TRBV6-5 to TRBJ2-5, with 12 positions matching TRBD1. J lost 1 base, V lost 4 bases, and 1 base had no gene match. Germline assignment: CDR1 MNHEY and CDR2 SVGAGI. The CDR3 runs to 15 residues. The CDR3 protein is CASSWDRGRQETQYF. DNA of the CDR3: TGTGCCAGCAGTTGGGACAGGGGGCGCCAAGAGACCCAGTACTTC.

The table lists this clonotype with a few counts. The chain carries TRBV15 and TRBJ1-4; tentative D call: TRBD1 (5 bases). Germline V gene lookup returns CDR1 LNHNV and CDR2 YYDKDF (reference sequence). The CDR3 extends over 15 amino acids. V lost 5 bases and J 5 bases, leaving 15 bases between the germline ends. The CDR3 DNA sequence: TGTGCCACCAGCCAAGACAGAGCGAGGAATGAAAAACTGTTTTTT. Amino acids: CATSQDRARNEKLFF. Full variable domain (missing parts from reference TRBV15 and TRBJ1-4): DAMVIQNPRYQVTQFGKPVTLSCSQTLNHNVMYWYQQKSSQAPKLLFHYYDKDFNNEADTPDNFQSRRPNTSFCFLDIRSPGLGDTAMYLCATSQDRARNEKLFFGSGTQLSVL.

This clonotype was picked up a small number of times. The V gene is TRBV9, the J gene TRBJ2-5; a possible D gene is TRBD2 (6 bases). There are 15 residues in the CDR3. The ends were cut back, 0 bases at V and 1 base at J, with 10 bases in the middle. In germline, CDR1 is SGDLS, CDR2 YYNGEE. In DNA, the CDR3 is TGTGCCAGCAGCGTAGGGGCGGGGTCCCAAGAGACCCAGTACTTC. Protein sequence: CASSVGAGSQETQYF.

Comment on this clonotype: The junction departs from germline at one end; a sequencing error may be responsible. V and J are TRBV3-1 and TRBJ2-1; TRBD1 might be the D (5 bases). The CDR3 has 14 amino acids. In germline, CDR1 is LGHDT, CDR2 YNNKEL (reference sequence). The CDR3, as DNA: TGTGCCAGCACCCAAGACAGAGACTACAATGAGCAGTTCTTC. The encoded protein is CASTQDRDYNEQFF.

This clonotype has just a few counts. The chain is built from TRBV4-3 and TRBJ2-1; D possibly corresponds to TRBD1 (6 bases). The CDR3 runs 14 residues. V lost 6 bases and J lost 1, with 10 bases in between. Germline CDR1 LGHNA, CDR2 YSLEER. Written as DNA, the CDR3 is TGCGCCAGCAGTCAGGGGCGATCCTACAATGAGCAGTTCTTC. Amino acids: CASSQGRSYNEQFF.

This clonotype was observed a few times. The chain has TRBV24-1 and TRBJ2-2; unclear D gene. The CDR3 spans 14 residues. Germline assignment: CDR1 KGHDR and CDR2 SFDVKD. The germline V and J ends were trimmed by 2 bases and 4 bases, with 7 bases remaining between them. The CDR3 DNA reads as TGTGCCACCAGTGATTCAATAGTCACCGGGGAGCTGTTTTTT. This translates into CATSDSIVTGELFF.

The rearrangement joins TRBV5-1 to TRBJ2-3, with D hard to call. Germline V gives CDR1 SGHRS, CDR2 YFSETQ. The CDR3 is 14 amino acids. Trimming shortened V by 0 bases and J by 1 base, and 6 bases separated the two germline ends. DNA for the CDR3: TGCGCCAGCAGCTTGGCCATCGGCACAGATACGCAGTATTTT. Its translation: CASSLAIGTDTQYF.

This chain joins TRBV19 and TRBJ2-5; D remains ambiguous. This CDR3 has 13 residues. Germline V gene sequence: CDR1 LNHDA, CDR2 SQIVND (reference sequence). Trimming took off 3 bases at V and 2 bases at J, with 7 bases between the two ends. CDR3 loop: CASSIQEQETQYF. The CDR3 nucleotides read TGTGCCAGTAGTATCCAAGAACAAGAGACCCAGTACTTC.

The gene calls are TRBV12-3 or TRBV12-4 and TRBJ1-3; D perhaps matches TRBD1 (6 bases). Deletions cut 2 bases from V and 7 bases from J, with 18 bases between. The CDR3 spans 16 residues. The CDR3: CASSLYWTVIRNTIYF. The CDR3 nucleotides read TGTGCCAGCAGTTTATACTGGACAGTAATCAGGAACACCATATATTTT.

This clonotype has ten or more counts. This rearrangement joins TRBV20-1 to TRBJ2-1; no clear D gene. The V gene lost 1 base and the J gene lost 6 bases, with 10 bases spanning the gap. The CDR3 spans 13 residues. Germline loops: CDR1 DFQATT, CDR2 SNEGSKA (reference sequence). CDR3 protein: CSARGLDLNEQFF. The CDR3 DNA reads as TGCAGTGCTAGAGGACTTGACCTCAATGAGCAGTTCTTC.

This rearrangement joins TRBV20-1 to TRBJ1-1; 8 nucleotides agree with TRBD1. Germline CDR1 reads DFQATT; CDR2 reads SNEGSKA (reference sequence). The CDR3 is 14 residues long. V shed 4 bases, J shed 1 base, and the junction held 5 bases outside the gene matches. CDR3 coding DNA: TGCAGTGCTACGGACAGGGAGGGGAACACTGAAGCTTTCTTT. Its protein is CSATDREGNTEAFF.

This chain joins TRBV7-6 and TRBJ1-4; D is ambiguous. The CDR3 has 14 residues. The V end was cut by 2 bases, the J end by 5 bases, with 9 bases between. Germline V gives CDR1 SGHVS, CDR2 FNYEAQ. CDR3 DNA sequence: TGTGCCAGCAGCTTAATAGAAGGGAATGAAAAACTGTTTTTT. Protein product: CASSLIEGNEKLFF.

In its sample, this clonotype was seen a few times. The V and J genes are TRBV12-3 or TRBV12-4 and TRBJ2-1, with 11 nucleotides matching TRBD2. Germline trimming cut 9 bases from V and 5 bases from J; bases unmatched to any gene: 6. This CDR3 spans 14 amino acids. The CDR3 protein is CASCLAGGDNEQFF. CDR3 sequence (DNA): TGTGCCAGTTGCCTAGCGGGGGGAGACAATGAGCAGTTCTTC.

The CDR3 spells CASSYSRGEQYF. The CDR3 coding sequence is TGTGCCAGCAGTTACTCGAGGGGGGAGCAGTACTTC. This chain uses TRBV6-5 with TRBJ2-7; a weak D match, TRBD1 (6 bases). Germline CDR1 is MNHEY and CDR2 is SVGAGI. This CDR3 has 12 amino acids. The ends were cut back, 0 bases at V and 7 bases at J, with 7 bases in the middle.

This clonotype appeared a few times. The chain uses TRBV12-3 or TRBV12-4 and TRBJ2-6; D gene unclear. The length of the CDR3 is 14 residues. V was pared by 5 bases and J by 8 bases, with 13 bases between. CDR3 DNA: TGTGCCAGCAGTGCGCGGCCGGCTACCAACGTCCTGACTTTC. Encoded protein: CASSARPATNVLTF.

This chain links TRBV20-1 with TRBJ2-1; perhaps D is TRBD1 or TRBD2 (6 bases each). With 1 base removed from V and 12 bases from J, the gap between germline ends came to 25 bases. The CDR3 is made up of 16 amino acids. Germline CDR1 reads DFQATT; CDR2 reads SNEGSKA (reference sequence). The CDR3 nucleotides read TGCAGTGCTAGAGTACCATCCCGGGGGCCTGGCCCATCGCAGTTCTTC. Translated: CSARVPSRGPGPSQFF.

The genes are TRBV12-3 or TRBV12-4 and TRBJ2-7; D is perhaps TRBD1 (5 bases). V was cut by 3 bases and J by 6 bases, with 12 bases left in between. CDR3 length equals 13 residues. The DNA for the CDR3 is TGTGCCAGCAGTTTCGACAGACTCGGCGAGCAGTACTTC. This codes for CASSFDRLGEQYF.